Included here is one TCR beta chain sequence, with context. Its antigen is not identified. The V gene's germline CDR1 is SGDLS and CDR2 YYNGEE. Trimming cost V 0 bases and J 5 bases, with 11 bases left between them. The CDR3 runs to 14 residues. This record belongs to a study of shared clonotypes between healthy human individuals. Whole-study findings and limits: Clonotype sharing across several donors was observed for 4.5% to 6.5% of naive CD4 clonotypes.

Some clones are missing from TCRdb's copy, which holds only in-frame ones; the method was immunoSEQ multiplex PCR. The sample lists 1.5 million to 2.5 million clones; roughly 94% were seen once. Terminally differentiated effector memory CD45RA+ cells were left out of the naive CD8 fraction, which was CD45RO-negative and positively selected for CCR7. This chain joins TRBV9 and TRBJ2-5; D is undetermined. The TCR originated in a man between 18 and 35 years old in good health. Sequenced sample: naive CD8+ T cells sorted from blood. CDR3 sequence reads: CASSVERDRETQYF. DNA for the CDR3: TGTGCCAGCAGCGTAGAAAGGGATCGGGAGACCCAGTACTTC. Full variable domain (missing parts from reference TRBV9 and TRBJ2-5): DSGVTQTPKHLITATGQRVTLRCSPRSGDLSVYWYQQSLDQGLQFLIQYYNGEERAKGNILERFSAQQFPDLHSELNLSSLELGDSALYFCASSVERDRETQYFGPGTRLLVL.